Described below is a single T cell receptor (beta chain) sequence and its context. Its antigen is unidentified. Deletions cut 5 bases from V and 9 bases from J, with 20 bases between. The CDR3 loop spans 15 amino acids. Germline V gives CDR1 MNHEY, CDR2 SMNVEV (reference sequence). Measured with immunoSEQ multiplex PCR; TCRdb has only the in-frame clones, and not every one. The sample includes more than 95,000 clones, about 90% of them seen just once. The source of the sample is a study of OX40 agonist ivuxolimab in advanced cancers. About the research overall: Hepatocellular carcinoma, melanoma, renal cell or head and neck cancer occurred in dose-escalation patients. Regarding the study as a whole: Partial responders receiving 0.1-3.0 mg/kg showed among the lowest clonal expansion.

The chain employs TRBV27 and TRBJ2-1, with a weak D call TRBD2 (6 bases). The sequencing here drew on CD4+ or CD8+ T cells sorted from blood, taken in a trial of the OX40 agonist ivuxolimab. This clonotype was obtained from an adult with an advanced solid tumor such as melanoma, head and neck, liver or kidney cancer. CDR3: CASSQSGLMVSEQFF. The CDR3 bases are TGTGCCAGCAGTCAAAGCGGACTAATGGTTAGTGAGCAGTTCTTC.